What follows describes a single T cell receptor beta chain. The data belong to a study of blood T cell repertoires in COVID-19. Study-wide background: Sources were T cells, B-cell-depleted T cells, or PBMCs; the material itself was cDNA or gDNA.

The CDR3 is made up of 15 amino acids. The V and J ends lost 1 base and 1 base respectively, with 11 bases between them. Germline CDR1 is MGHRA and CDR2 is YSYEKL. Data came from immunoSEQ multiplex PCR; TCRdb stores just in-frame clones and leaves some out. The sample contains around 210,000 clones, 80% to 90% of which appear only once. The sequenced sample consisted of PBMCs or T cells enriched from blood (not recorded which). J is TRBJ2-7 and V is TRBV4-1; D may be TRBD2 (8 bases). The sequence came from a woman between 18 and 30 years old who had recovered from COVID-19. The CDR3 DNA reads TGCGCCAGCAGCCAAGTAGCGGGACAGTCCTACGAGCAGTACTTC. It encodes CASSQVAGQSYEQYF.